The clone carrying this T cell receptor (beta chain) was recorded a few times. As yet, its antigen is unknown. This record belongs to a study of cytomegalovirus exposure and HLA in healthy donors. Overall study findings and caveats: More clonal expansion characterized HLA-associated TCR beta chains than equally common others in a later analysis.

Both 60 Vbeta primers and 13 Jbeta primers went into the PCR. The method was immunoSEQ multiplex PCR; TCRdb's version includes in-frame clones alone and lacks a portion of them. The profile covers roughly 100,000 clones, with 60% to 85% appearing a single time and around 9.3% taken by the ten largest. The TCR originated in a man between 50 and 59 years old in good health and CMV-seronegative. The sequencing sample was made of PBMCs.

CDR3 amino acids: CATSRDRGHEQYF. DNA for the CDR3: TGTGCCACCTCCCGGGACAGGGGCCACGAGCAGTACTTC. The rearrangement joins TRBV5-4 to TRBJ2-5, with 10 bases fitting TRBD1. The J call may be mistaken, given a closer DNA end match to TRBJ2-7. The CDR3 contains 13 residues. Per germline, CDR1 SGHNT and CDR2 YYREEE (reference sequence).